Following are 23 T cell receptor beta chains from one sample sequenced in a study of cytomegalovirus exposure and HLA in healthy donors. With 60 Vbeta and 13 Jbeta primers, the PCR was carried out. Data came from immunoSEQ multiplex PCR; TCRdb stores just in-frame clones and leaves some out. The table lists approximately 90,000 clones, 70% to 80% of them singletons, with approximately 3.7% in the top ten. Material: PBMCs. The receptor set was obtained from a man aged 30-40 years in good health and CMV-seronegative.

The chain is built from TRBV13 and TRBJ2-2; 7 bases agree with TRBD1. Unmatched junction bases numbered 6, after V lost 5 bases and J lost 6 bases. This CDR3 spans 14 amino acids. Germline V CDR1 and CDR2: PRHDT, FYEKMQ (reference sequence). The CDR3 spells CASSPQGQAGELFF. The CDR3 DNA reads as TGTGCCAGCAGCCCTCAAGGACAGGCCGGGGAGCTGTTTTTT.

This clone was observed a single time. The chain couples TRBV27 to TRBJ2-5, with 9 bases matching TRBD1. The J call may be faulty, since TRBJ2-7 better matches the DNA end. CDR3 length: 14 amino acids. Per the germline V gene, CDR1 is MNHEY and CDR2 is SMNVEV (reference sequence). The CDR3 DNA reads TGTGCCAGCAGTCGTCAGACAGGGGGCTACGAGCAGTACTTC. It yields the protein CASSRQTGGYEQYF.

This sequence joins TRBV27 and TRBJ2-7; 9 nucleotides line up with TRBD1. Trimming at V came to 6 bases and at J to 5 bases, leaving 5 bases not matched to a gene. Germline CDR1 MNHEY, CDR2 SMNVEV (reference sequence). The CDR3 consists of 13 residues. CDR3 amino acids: CASSRDRVDEQYF. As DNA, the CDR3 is TGTGCCAGCAGCCGGGACAGGGTTGACGAGCAGTACTTC.

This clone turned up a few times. The CDR3 coding sequence is TGTGCCAGCAGCGTCACCGGGACTAGGTGGGATACGCAGTATTTT. Protein sequence: CASSVTGTRWDTQYF. The V gene is TRBV9, the J gene TRBJ2-3, with 8 nucleotides matching TRBD2. The V gene end was trimmed by 2 bases and the J gene end by 6 bases; junction bases not matched to a gene: 8. Germline CDR1 reads SGDLS; CDR2 reads YYNGEE. The CDR3 loop spans 15 amino acids.

The CDR3 reads CASSPRGQGVLYNSPLHF. The CDR3 bases are TGTGCCAGCAGCCCGCGCGGACAGGGGGTTTTATATAATTCACCCCTCCACTTT. V is TRBV11-2 and J is TRBJ1-6; 10 bases fit TRBD1. The CDR3 runs 18 residues. Germline V gives CDR1 SGHAT, CDR2 FQNNGV. J gave up 4 bases and V 5 bases, and 11 bases lay outside the gene matches.

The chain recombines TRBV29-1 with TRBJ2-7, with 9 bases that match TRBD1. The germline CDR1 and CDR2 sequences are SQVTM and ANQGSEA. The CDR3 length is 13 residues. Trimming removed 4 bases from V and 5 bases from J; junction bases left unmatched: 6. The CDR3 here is CSVGRDRVNEQYF. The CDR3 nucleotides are TGCAGCGTTGGCCGGGACAGGGTCAACGAGCAGTACTTC.

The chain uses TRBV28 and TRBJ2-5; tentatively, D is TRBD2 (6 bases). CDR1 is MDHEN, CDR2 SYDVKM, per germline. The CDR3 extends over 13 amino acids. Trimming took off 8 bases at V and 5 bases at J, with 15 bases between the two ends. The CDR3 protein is CASGGTMGETQYF. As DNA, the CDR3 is TGTGCCAGCGGGGGGACGATGGGGGAGACCCAGTACTTC. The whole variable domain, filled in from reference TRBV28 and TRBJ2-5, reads DVKVTQSSRYLVKRTGEKVFLECVQDMDHENMFWYRQDPGLGLRLIYFSYDVKMKEKGDIPEGYSVSREKKERFSLILESASTNQTSMYLCASGGTMGETQYFGPGTRLLVL.

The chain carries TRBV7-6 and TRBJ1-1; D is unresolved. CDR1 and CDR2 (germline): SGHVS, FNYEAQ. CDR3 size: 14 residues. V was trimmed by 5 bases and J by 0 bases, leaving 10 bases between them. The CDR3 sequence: CASSLQRMNTEAFF. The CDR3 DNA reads TGTGCCAGCAGCCTACAGAGAATGAACACTGAAGCTTTCTTT.

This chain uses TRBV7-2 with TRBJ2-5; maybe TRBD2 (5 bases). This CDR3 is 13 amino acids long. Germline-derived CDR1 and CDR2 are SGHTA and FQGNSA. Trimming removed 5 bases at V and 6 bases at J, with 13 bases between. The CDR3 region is CASSHSLGKTQYF. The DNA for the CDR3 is TGTGCCAGCAGCCACTCCCTCGGGAAGACCCAGTACTTC.

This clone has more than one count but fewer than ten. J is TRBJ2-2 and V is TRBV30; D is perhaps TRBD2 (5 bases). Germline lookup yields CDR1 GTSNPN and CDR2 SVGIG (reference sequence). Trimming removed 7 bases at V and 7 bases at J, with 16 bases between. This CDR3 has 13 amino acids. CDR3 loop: CASNWGDGGELFF. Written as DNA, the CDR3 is TGTGCCTCTAACTGGGGAGACGGCGGGGAGCTGTTTTTT.

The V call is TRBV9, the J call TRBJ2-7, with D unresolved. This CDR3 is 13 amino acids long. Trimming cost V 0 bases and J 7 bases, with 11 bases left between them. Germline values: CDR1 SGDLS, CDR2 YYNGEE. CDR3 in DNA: TGTGCCAGCAGCGTAGCCTACGAGAGAGAGCAGTACTTC. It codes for CASSVAYEREQYF.

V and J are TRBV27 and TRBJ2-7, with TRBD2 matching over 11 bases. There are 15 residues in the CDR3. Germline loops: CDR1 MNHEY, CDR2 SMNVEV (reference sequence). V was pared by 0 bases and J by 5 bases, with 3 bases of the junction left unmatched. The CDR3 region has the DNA TGTGCCAGCAGTTTATCGACTAGCGGGAAAAACGAGCAGTACTTC. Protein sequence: CASSLSTSGKNEQYF.

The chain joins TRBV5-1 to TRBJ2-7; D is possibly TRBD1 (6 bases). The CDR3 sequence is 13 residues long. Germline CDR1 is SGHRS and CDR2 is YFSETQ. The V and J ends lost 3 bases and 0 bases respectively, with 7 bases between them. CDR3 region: CASSWDNSYEQYF. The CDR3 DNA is TGCGCCAGCAGCTGGGACAACTCCTACGAGCAGTACTTC.

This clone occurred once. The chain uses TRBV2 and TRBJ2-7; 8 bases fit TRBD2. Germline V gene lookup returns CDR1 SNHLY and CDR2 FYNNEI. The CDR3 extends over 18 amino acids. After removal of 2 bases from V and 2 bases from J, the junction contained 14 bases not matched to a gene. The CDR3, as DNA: TGTGCCAGCAGTGAAAAGGGCCCCGGCCTAGCGGGTACCTACGAGCAGTACTTC. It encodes CASSEKGPGLAGTYEQYF. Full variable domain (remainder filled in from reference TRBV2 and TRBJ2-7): EPEVTQTPSHQVTQMGQEVILRCVPISNHLYFYWYRQILGQKVEFLVSFYNNEISEKSEIFDDQFSVERPDGSNFTLKIRSTKLEDSAMYFCASSEKGPGLAGTYEQYFGPGTRLTVT.

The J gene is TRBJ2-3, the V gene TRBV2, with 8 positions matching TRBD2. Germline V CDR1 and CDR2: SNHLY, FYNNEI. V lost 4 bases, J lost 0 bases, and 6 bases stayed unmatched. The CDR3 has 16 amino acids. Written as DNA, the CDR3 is TGTGCCAGCAGTGGCGGAGCGGGAGCAAGCACAGATACGCAGTATTTT. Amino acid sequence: CASSGGAGASTDTQYF.

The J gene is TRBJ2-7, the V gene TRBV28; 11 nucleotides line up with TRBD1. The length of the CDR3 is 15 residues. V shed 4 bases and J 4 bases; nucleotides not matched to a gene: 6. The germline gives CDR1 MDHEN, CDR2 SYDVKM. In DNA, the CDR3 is TGTGCCAGCAGTTCACCGGGACAGGGGGAGTACGAGCAGTACTTC. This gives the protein CASSSPGQGEYEQYF. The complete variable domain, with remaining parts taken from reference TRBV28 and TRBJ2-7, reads DVKVTQSSRYLVKRTGEKVFLECVQDMDHENMFWYRQDPGLGLRLIYFSYDVKMKEKGDIPEGYSVSREKKERFSLILESASTNQTSMYLCASSSPGQGEYEQYFGPGTRLTVT.

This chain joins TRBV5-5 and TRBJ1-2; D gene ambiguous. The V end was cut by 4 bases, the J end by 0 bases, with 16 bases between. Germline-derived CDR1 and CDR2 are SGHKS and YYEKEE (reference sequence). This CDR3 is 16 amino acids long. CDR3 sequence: CASSQRGRETNYGYTF. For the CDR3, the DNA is TGTGCCAGCAGCCAACGTGGGAGGGAGACTAACTATGGCTACACCTTC. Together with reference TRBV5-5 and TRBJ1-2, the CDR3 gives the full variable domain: DAGVTQSPTHLIKTRGQQVTLRCSPISGHKSVSWYQQVLGQGPQFIFQYYEKEERGRGNFPDRFSARQFPNYSSELNVNALLLGDSALYLCASSQRGRETNYGYTFGSGTRLTVV.

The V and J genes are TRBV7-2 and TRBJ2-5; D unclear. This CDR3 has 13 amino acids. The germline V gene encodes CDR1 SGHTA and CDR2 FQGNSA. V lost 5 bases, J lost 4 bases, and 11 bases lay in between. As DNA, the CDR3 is TGTGCCAGCAGCCCGGGTGTAAGAGAGACCCAGTACTTC. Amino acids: CASSPGVRETQYF.

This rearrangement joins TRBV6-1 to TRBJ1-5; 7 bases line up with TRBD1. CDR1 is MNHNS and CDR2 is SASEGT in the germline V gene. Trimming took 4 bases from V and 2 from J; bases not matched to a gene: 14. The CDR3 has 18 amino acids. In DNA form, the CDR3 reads TGTGCCAGCAGTGCGCGCCGAATTCACAGGGGTGGCAATCAGCCCCAGCATTTT. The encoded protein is CASSARRIHRGGNQPQHF.

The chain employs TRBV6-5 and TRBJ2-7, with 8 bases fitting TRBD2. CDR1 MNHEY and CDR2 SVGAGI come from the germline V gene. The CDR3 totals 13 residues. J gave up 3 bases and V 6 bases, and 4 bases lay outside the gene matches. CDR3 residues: CASSRSGGYEQYF. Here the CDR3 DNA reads TGTGCCAGCAGCCGGAGCGGGGGCTACGAGCAGTACTTC.

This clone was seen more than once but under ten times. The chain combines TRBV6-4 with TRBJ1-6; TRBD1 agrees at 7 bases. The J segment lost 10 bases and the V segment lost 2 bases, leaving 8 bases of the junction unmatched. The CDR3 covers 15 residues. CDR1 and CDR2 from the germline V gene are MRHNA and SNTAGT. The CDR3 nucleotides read TGTGCCAGCAGTGACAGGGCAGGGGGTAACTCACCCCTCCACTTT. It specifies CASSDRAGGNSPLHF.

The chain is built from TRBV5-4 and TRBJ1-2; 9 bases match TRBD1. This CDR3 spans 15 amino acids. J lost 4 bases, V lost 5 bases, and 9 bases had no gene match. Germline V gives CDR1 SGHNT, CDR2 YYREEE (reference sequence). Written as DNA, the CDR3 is TGTGCCAGCAGGGGCCGGACAGGGGCTAGCTATGGCTACACCTTC. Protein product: CASRGRTGASYGYTF.

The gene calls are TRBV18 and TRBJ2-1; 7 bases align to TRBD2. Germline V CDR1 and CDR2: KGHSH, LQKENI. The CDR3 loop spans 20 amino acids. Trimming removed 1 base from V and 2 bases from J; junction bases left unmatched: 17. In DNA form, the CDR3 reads TGTGCCAGCTCACCACGACTACTAGCGTCTACTACCCCAACCTACAATGAGCAGTTCTTC. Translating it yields CASSPRLLASTTPTYNEQFF.